Reported below is one T cell receptor beta chain. Its target is not known. One end of the junction is discordant with germline, which a read error may explain. This entry is derived from a study of cytomegalovirus exposure and HLA in healthy donors. General study points: The study carried out a later analysis of TCR beta sequences. It associated 15,000 to 20,000 of them with specific HLA alleles at a false discovery rate of 0.05. Most of the CMV-associated TCR beta chains (in a later analysis) appeared to be HLA-restricted.

CDR1 is SEHNR, CDR2 FQNEAQ, per germline (reference sequence). The CDR3 is made up of 13 amino acids. CMV serostatus data were not documented for this donor. It was with 60 Vbeta and 13 Jbeta primers that the PCR ran. Sequenced by immunoSEQ multiplex PCR; TCRdb stores in-frame clones only, minus some. The sample shows some 140,000 clones, about four fifths of them seen only once. The sample taken for sequencing was PBMCs. The sequence was collected from a man aged 25 to 45 in good health. This sequence joins TRBV7-9 and TRBJ1-2, with 8 bases fitting TRBD1. DNA for the CDR3: TGTTCCAGCAGCTCAGGACAGGGTACCTTTCTTCGTTTC. It codes for CSSSSGQGTFLRF.